Sequencing of this T cell receptor beta chain was carried out in a study of OX40 agonist ivuxolimab in advanced cancers. Study details: Every 2 weeks, patients received ivuxolimab intravenously, dosed at 0.01 to 10 mg/kg.

V dropped 6 bases and J dropped 6 bases, with 18 bases sitting between them. The CDR3 length is 14 residues. Germline V gene lookup returns CDR1 LNHDA and CDR2 SQIVND (reference sequence). Assay used: immunoSEQ multiplex PCR; TCRdb lists only in-frame clones, some missing. This table has 72,000 or so clones, roughly 87% appearing once. This chain uses TRBV19 with TRBJ2-7; perhaps D is TRBD1 or TRBD2 (5 bases each). The receptor was derived from an adult with an advanced solid tumor such as melanoma, head and neck, liver or kidney cancer. This specimen consisted of CD4+ or CD8+ T cells sorted from blood, obtained in a trial of the OX40 agonist ivuxolimab. The CDR3 loop reads CASSTEGHPIEQYF. The CDR3 DNA reads as TGTGCCAGTAGCACAGAGGGGCATCCCATCGAGCAGTACTTC.